This TCR beta chain was found in a study of cytomegalovirus exposure and HLA in healthy donors. Notes on the study in general: Upon later analysis, HLA-associated TCR beta chains proved more clonally expanded than other, equally common chains. TRBV6-2, TRBV6-3 and other indistinguishable V segments were excluded. In a later analysis, the majority of CMV-associated beta chains seemingly showed HLA restriction.

The PCR had 60 Vbeta and 13 Jbeta primers. Original handling: As a later analysis found, there were 60 million to 90 million unique TCR beta chains, of which some 10 million were shared. Profiling relied on immunoSEQ multiplex PCR, and the TCRdb table lists in-frame clones only, not all of them. That table supplies the V and J calls and clone size; D and trimming were determined from the DNA. The sample shows 190,000 or so clones, around 83% of them seen only once. This CDR3 comprises 15 residues. J was trimmed by 2 bases and V by 2 bases; bases with no gene match: 4. Looked up from germline, CDR1 is MNHEY and CDR2 is SVGAGI. For this clone: No antigen is known for it.

The sample taken for sequencing was PBMCs. The source is a man between 45 and 60 years old in good health and CMV-seronegative. The gene calls are TRBV6-5 and TRBJ2-5, with 8 bases aligning to TRBD2. This CDR3 reads CASSYRGLAQETQYF. The DNA for the CDR3 is TGTGCCAGCAGTTACCGCGGACTAGCTCAAGAGACCCAGTACTTC.